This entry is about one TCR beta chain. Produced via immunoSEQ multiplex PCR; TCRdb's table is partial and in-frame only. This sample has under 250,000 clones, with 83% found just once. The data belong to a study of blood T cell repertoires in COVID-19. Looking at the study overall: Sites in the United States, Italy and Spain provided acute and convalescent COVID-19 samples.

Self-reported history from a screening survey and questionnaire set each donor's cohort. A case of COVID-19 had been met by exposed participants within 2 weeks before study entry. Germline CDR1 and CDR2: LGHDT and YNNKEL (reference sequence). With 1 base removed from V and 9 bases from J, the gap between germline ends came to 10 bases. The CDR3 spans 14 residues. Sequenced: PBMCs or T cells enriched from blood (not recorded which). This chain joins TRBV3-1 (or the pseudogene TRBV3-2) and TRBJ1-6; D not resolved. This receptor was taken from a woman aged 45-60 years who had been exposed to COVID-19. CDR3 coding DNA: TGTGCCAGCAGCCAAGTGTCTCATAGTTCACCCCTCCACTTT. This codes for CASSQVSHSSPLHF.